This T cell receptor (beta chain) was sequenced in a study of blood T cell repertoires in COVID-19. Study overall: The study drew acute and convalescent COVID-19 samples from the United States, Italy and Spain. PBMCs, B-cell-depleted T cells, or T cells provided the cDNA or gDNA that made up the material.

The CDR3 covers 15 residues. From germline, CDR1 is GTSNPN and CDR2 SVGIG (reference sequence). V was cut by 5 bases and J by 7 bases, with 20 bases left in between. Some clones are missing from TCRdb's copy, which holds only in-frame ones; the method was immunoSEQ multiplex PCR. This table holds 320,000 or so clones, about 90% found once. This clone was detected only once. Those who participated ranged in age from roughly 18 to 100 years and resided in roughly 26 US areas. The study counted Cohort 3 donors as recovered given two negative PCRs, clearance, or symptom resolution. The clonotype was recovered from a man aged 25 to 45 who had recovered from COVID-19. The chain joins TRBV30 to TRBJ1-4; D is undetermined. Material for sequencing was PBMCs or T cells enriched from blood (not recorded which). CDR3 bases: TGTGCCTGGTCTATTTATAACATAGGAGGTGAAAAACTGTTTTTT. Residues: CAWSIYNIGGEKLFF.